These 24 T cell receptor beta chains originate from one sample sequenced in a study of blood T cell repertoires in COVID-19. Produced via immunoSEQ multiplex PCR; TCRdb's table is partial and in-frame only. Among over 60,000 clones listed, roughly 87% were seen once. Sequencing was carried out using peripheral blood. The receptors come from a man older than 75 with acute or convalescent COVID-19.

The CDR3 region has the DNA TGTGCCAGCAGCGCGGGACTGGGGGGAAATTCACCCCTCCACTTT. This gives the protein CASSAGLGGNSPLHF. V usage is TRBV9 and J usage is TRBJ1-6; TRBD1 is a possible D gene (5 bases). The CDR3 has 15 residues. The ends were cut back, 3 bases at V and 7 bases at J, with 14 bases in the middle. Germline loops: CDR1 SGDLS, CDR2 YYNGEE.

V is TRBV12-5 and J is TRBJ2-2; possible D gene TRBD2, 5 bases. CDR3 length: 16 amino acids. V was shortened by 2 bases and J by 0 bases, with 10 bases between the two germline ends. Germline CDR1 and CDR2: LGHNT and FRNRAP. The CDR3 loop is CASGLIPGSNTGELFF. The CDR3 DNA reads TGTGCTAGTGGTTTGATCCCGGGGTCGAACACCGGGGAGCTGTTTTTT.

The rearrangement joins TRBV6-5 to TRBJ2-7; TRBD2 is a possible D gene (6 bases). The germline V gene encodes CDR1 MNHEY and CDR2 SVGAGI. The CDR3 loop spans 14 amino acids. V shed 5 bases and J shed 3 bases, with 14 bases lying between them. The CDR3 nucleotides read TGTGCCAGCAGTCGTTACCGGGACTTCTACGAGCAGTACTTC. Translating it yields CASSRYRDFYEQYF.

This chain joins TRBV18 and TRBJ2-6; maybe TRBD1 (6 bases). The V gene lost 3 bases and the J gene lost 12 bases, with 18 bases spanning the gap. The CDR3 runs to 15 residues. The germline CDR1 and CDR2 sequences are KGHSH and LQKENI. The CDR3 here is CASSPRDTLSGVLTF. The CDR3 coding sequence is TGTGCCAGCTCACCGAGGGACACCCTGTCTGGCGTCCTGACTTTC.

This chain links TRBV20-1 with TRBJ2-1; no firm D call. The CDR3 consists of 11 residues. Per germline, CDR1 DFQATT and CDR2 SNEGSKA (reference sequence). The CDR3, as DNA: TGCAGCCCTGGTCCCGAGGATGAGCAGTTCTTC. This gives the protein CSPGPEDEQFF.

The chain is built from TRBV5-6 and TRBJ2-1, with unresolved D. V was cut by 6 bases and J by 3 bases, with 16 bases left in between. The CDR3 length is 15 residues. Per germline, CDR1 SGHDT and CDR2 YYEEEE. The CDR3 nucleotides are TGTGCCAGCATCCCTAGTATTACAAGCTACAATGAGCAGTTCTTC. Encoded protein: CASIPSITSYNEQFF.

The chain employs TRBV5-1 and TRBJ2-2; D remains ambiguous. Germline lookup yields CDR1 SGHRS and CDR2 YFSETQ. The CDR3 is made up of 15 amino acids. V was clipped by 1 base and J by 0 bases, with 7 bases between them. The CDR3, as DNA: TGCGCCAGCAGCTTGAACACCGCGAACACCGGGGAGCTGTTTTTT. Translating gives CASSLNTANTGELFF.

This clone was seen only a few times. The V gene is TRBV2, the J gene TRBJ2-1; 9 nucleotides line up with TRBD1. Germline CDR1 and CDR2: SNHLY and FYNNEI. Germline trimming cut 7 bases from V and 3 bases from J; bases unmatched to any gene: 7. The CDR3 is 15 residues long. CDR3 amino acids: CASIPGQGRYNEQFF. The CDR3 nucleotides are TGTGCCAGCATTCCGGGACAGGGTCGCTACAATGAGCAGTTCTTC.

The chain employs TRBV30 and TRBJ1-3; 7 bases align to TRBD1. The CDR3 has 13 residues. Trimming at V came to 2 bases and at J to 7 bases, leaving 5 bases not matched to a gene. Germline V gene lookup returns CDR1 GTSNPN and CDR2 SVGIG (reference sequence). CDR3 loop: CAWSFSGGNTIYF. The CDR3 DNA follows: TGTGCCTGGAGTTTTTCAGGGGGGAACACCATATATTTT.

This chain joins TRBV5-1 and TRBJ2-1, with TRBD1 matching over 7 bases. Trimming at V came to 0 bases and at J to 5 bases, leaving 5 bases not matched to a gene. The CDR3 loop spans 15 amino acids. In germline, CDR1 is SGHRS, CDR2 YFSETQ. The CDR3 DNA follows: TGCGCCAGCAGCTTGGGTGGGACAGTAGACAATGAGCAGTTCTTC. Translation: CASSLGGTVDNEQFF.

This sequence joins TRBV7-6 and TRBJ2-6; D is unclear. V was pared by 3 bases and J by 0 bases, with 9 bases between. Germline V lookup: CDR1 SGHVS, CDR2 FNYEAQ. The CDR3 contains 16 residues. As DNA, the CDR3 is TGTGCCAGCAGCTTCGGTGATGACTCTGGGGCCAACGTCCTGACTTTC. Protein: CASSFGDDSGANVLTF.

The chain links TRBV5-5 to TRBJ1-1; unclear D gene. The V gene's germline CDR1 is SGHKS and CDR2 YYEKEE (reference sequence). V was cut by 4 bases and J by 1 base, with 11 bases left in between. This CDR3 region has 14 residues. CDR3 nucleotides: TGTGCCAGCAGCACCCTACCCGGGAACACTGAAGCTTTCTTT. As protein: CASSTLPGNTEAFF.

This clone was observed once. V is TRBV5-1 and J is TRBJ1-4; possibly TRBD1 for D (5 bases). Between the trimmed V and J ends, which lost 1 base and 1 base, there was a span of 8 bases. Germline V gene lookup returns CDR1 SGHRS and CDR2 YFSETQ. CDR3 size: 15 residues. The CDR3 DNA is TGCGCCAGCAGCTTGTTAAGGGGAACTAATGAAAAACTGTTTTTT. Its protein is CASSLLRGTNEKLFF. The full variable domain, completed using reference TRBV5-1 and TRBJ1-4, is KAGVTQTPRYLIKTRGQQVTLSCSPISGHRSVSWYQQTPGQGLQFLFEYFSETQRNKGNFPGRFSGRQFSNSRSEMNVSTLELGDSALYLCASSLLRGTNEKLFFGSGTQLSVL.

This clone was seen a single time. The V call is TRBV7-2, the J call TRBJ1-3, with no clear D. V shed 5 bases and J shed 1 base, with 6 bases lying between them. The CDR3 sequence is 13 residues long. Germline assignment: CDR1 SGHTA and CDR2 FQGNSA. The CDR3 loop is CASSPGSGNTIYF. In DNA, the CDR3 is TGTGCCAGCAGCCCGGGATCTGGAAACACCATATATTTT. The whole variable domain, filled in from reference TRBV7-2 and TRBJ1-3, reads GAGVSQSPSNKVTEKGKDVELRCDPISGHTALYWYRQSLGQGLEFLIYFQGNSAPDKSGLPSDRFSAERTGGSVSTLTIQRTQQEDSAVYLCASSPGSGNTIYFGEGSWLTVV.

The rearrangement joins TRBV5-1 to TRBJ1-4; TRBD1 aligns across 9 bases. The V and J ends lost 4 bases and 7 bases, in that order; junction bases with no gene match: 5. Germline-derived CDR1 and CDR2 are SGHRS and YFSETQ. The CDR3 contains 14 residues. CDR3 sequence (DNA): TGCGCCAGCAGCCCAGGACAGGGGAGTGAAAAACTGTTTTTT. Translating gives CASSPGQGSEKLFF.

This clone turned up a few times. The gene calls are TRBV24-1 and TRBJ2-7, with D unresolved. CDR1 and CDR2 (germline): KGHDR, SFDVKD. V shed 2 bases and J shed 6 bases, with 13 bases lying between them. The CDR3 runs to 14 residues. CDR3 in amino acids: CATSDSLQVGEQYF. DNA of the CDR3: TGTGCCACCAGTGATTCCCTCCAGGTGGGCGAGCAGTACTTC.

V gene TRBV27 combines with J gene TRBJ1-6; D is perhaps TRBD1 (6 bases). CDR1 and CDR2 (germline): MNHEY, SMNVEV (reference sequence). V lost 4 bases and J lost 9, with 16 bases in between. This CDR3 comprises 15 residues. The CDR3 bases are TGTGCCAGCAGTTACGGCAGGGGCCTTAGTTCACCCCTCCACTTT. Translated: CASSYGRGLSSPLHF.

The chain recombines TRBV20-1 with TRBJ2-3; tentatively, D is TRBD2 (5 bases). This CDR3 is built from 15 residues. Germline values: CDR1 DFQATT, CDR2 SNEGSKA (reference sequence). Trimming stripped 3 bases from V and 1 base from J, with 14 bases between. For the CDR3, the DNA is TGCAGTGCTAGTGCCCCAACCGGGGGCACAGATACGCAGTATTTT. This sequence encodes CSASAPTGGTDTQYF.

This clone was observed once. The chain has TRBV7-3 and TRBJ2-2, with D maybe TRBD1 (6 bases). Germline V lookup: CDR1 SGHTA, CDR2 FQGTGA. This CDR3 is 16 amino acids long. With 3 bases removed from V and 0 bases from J, the gap between germline ends came to 11 bases. In DNA, the CDR3 is TGTGCCAGCAGCTTGTTGGGGGCGGCGAACACCGGGGAGCTGTTTTTT. Amino acid sequence: CASSLLGAANTGELFF.

The chain employs TRBV6-4 and TRBJ1-1; D is possibly TRBD1 (5 bases). The CDR3 is 14 amino acids. The germline V and J ends were trimmed by 7 bases and 2 bases, with 14 bases remaining between them. CDR1 MRHNA and CDR2 SNTAGT come from the germline V gene. CDR3 residues: CASTQDIYNTEAFF. In nucleotides, the CDR3 is TGTGCCAGCACACAGGACATCTATAACACTGAAGCTTTCTTT.

V gene TRBV12-3 or TRBV12-4 combines with J gene TRBJ2-3, with TRBD1 matching over 7 bases. The V segment lost 1 base and the J segment 6 bases; nucleotides outside the gene matches: 1. This CDR3 is 13 amino acids long. The CDR3 region is CASSLGTGDTQYF. The CDR3 nucleotides read TGTGCCAGCAGTTTAGGGACAGGTGATACGCAGTATTTT.

The chain couples TRBV3-1 (or the pseudogene TRBV3-2) to TRBJ2-3, with TRBD2 identical over 9 bases. Looked up from germline, CDR1 is LGHDT and CDR2 is YNNKEL (reference sequence). The CDR3 runs 14 residues. V lost 4 bases, J lost 8 bases, and 7 bases stayed unmatched. The CDR3 DNA follows: TGTGCCAGCAGCCTGGGACTAGCTGCGGTTACGCAGTATTTT. The encoded protein is CASSLGLAAVTQYF.

The chain recombines TRBV5-1 with TRBJ2-1; the match to TRBD2 covers 10 bases. J lost 5 bases, V lost 0 bases, and 8 bases had no gene match. The CDR3 extends over 17 amino acids. Germline CDR1 and CDR2: SGHRS and YFSETQ. Here the CDR3 reads CASSLVPLAGAHNEQFF. DNA for the CDR3: TGCGCCAGCAGCTTGGTTCCTCTAGCGGGAGCCCACAATGAGCAGTTCTTC. The whole variable domain, remainder taken from reference TRBV5-1 and TRBJ2-1, is KAGVTQTPRYLIKTRGQQVTLSCSPISGHRSVSWYQQTPGQGLQFLFEYFSETQRNKGNFPGRFSGRQFSNSRSEMNVSTLELGDSALYLCASSLVPLAGAHNEQFFGPGTRLTVL.

The chain links TRBV7-7 to TRBJ2-3; TRBD2 matches at 11 bases. Unmatched junction bases numbered 3, after V lost 5 bases and J lost 2 bases. The CDR3 has 15 residues. Germline V gene sequence: CDR1 SSHAT, CDR2 FNYEAQ (reference sequence). CDR3 nucleotide sequence: TGTGCCAGCAGCCCGGGACTAGCGGACACAGATACGCAGTATTTT. Translation: CASSPGLADTDTQYF.